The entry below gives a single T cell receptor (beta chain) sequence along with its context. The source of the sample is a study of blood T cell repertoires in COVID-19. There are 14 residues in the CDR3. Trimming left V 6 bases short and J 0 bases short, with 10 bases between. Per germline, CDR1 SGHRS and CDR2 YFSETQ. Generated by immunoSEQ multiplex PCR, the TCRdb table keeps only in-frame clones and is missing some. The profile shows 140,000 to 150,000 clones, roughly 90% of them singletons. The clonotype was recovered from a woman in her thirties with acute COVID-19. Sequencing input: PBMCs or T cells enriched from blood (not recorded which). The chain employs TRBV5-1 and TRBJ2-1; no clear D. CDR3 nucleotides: TGCGCCAGCACCACCACGAGCTCCTACAATGAGCAGTTCTTC. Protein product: CASTTTSSYNEQFF.